The 16 T cell receptor beta chains below were found in one sample sequenced in a study of Graves' ophthalmopathy and Graves' hyperthyroidism. Amplification of TCR beta CDR3 regions used RNA transcripts. An initial RT-PCR round employing HTBI primers preceded a second-round multiplex PCR. TCRdb re-called the multiplex PCR reads with MiXCR, one entry per CDR3 protein. This repertoire shows a few hundred thousand distinct CDR3 sequences, about 35% found once; its top ten account for about 4.6%. Sequenced: peripheral blood or thyroid tissue (not recorded which). The receptors shown here come from an adult man with Graves' hyperthyroidism.

This clonotype was seen at least ten times. This chain connects TRBV19 to TRBJ1-2, with TRBD1 identical over 11 bases. Trimming removed 4 bases from V and 4 bases from J; junction bases left unmatched: 14. This CDR3 has 18 amino acids. Germline CDR1 LNHDA, CDR2 SQIVND (reference sequence). The CDR3 DNA follows: TGTGCCAGTAGTACCTCCGGACAGGGGGCGTCCGGTAGCTATGGCTACACCTTC. It translates to CASSTSGQGASGSYGYTF.

This chain joins TRBV20-1 and TRBJ2-3; a weak D match, TRBD1 (6 bases). V shed 0 bases and J shed 1 base, with 11 bases lying between them. Germline CDR1 reads DFQATT; CDR2 reads SNEGSKA (reference sequence). This CDR3 is 15 amino acids long. CDR3 in DNA: TGCAGTGCTAGAGATCCCGGACAGCGCACAGATACGCAGTATTTT. Its translation is CSARDPGQRTDTQYF.

This clonotype was observed once. The CDR3 DNA is TGTGCCAGCAGTCGCTACCGGACTACAGGGGAGGCCCAGTACTTC. Translating it yields CASSRYRTTGEAQYF. V gene TRBV7-2 combines with J gene TRBJ2-5, with D possibly matching TRBD1 (7 bases). With 6 bases removed from V and 9 bases from J, the gap between germline ends came to 23 bases. Germline CDR1 reads SGHTA; CDR2 reads FQGNSA. The length of the CDR3 is 15 residues.

The chain carries TRBV2 and TRBJ2-5, with TRBD1 identical over 7 bases. The CDR3 is made up of 14 amino acids. Trimming cost V 1 base and J 5 bases; bases outside gene matches: 4. The V gene's germline CDR1 is SNHLY and CDR2 FYNNEI. The DNA of the CDR3 is TGTGCCAGCAGTGAAGGACAGGGTTTCGAGACCCAGTACTTC. Translation: CASSEGQGFETQYF.

Turning to this clonotype: This may come from a read error, since a much larger clone is one base off. The gene calls are TRBV20-1 and TRBJ2-7; 10 nucleotides match TRBD2. V was pared by 5 bases and J by 2 bases, with 6 bases of the junction left unmatched. Germline V CDR1 and CDR2: DFQATT, SNEGSKA (reference sequence). The CDR3 contains 14 residues. The CDR3 DNA follows: TGCAGTGCTTGTAGCGGGGGGCCTCCCTACGAGCAGTACTTC. Its protein product is CSACSGGPPYEQYF.

There are a few counts of this clonotype. This chain joins TRBV20-1 and TRBJ1-4, with D maybe TRBD1 (6 bases). V shed 1 base and J shed 0 bases, with 6 bases lying between them. CDR1 and CDR2 from the germline V gene are DFQATT and SNEGSKA (reference sequence). The CDR3 contains 14 residues. The CDR3 region is CSARGQATNEKLFF. Here the CDR3 DNA reads TGCAGTGCTAGAGGACAGGCAACTAATGAAAAACTGTTTTTT.

In this sample, this clonotype turned up many times. The rearrangement links TRBV7-8 to TRBJ1-1; D possibly corresponds to TRBD1 (6 bases). CDR3 length: 14 amino acids. Germline V CDR1 and CDR2: SGHVS, FQNEAQ. V lost 3 bases, J lost 4 bases, and 12 bases lay in between. CDR3 nucleotide sequence: TGTGCCAGCAGCTTCCAAGGACAGACCACTGAAGCTTTCTTT. It encodes CASSFQGQTTEAFF. Full variable domain (remainder filled in from reference TRBV7-8 and TRBJ1-1): GAGVSQSPRYKVAKRGQDVALRCDPISGHVSLFWYQQALGQGPEFLTYFQNEAQLDKSGLPSDRFFAERPEGSVSTLKIQRTQQEDSAVYLCASSFQGQTTEAFFGQGTRLTVV.

V gene TRBV12-3 or TRBV12-4 combines with J gene TRBJ2-7, with D tentatively TRBD2 (6 bases). The CDR3 runs 13 residues. The V end lost 4 bases, the J end lost 6 bases, and 13 bases lay between the germline ends. The CDR3 reads CASSSNRDFEQYF. The CDR3, as DNA: TGTGCCAGCAGTTCCAACCGGGACTTCGAGCAGTACTTC.

This clonotype was observed a few times. The chain employs TRBV29-1 and TRBJ2-1; 9 bases are shared with TRBD1. Germline CDR1 SQVTM, CDR2 ANQGSEA. The CDR3 runs to 17 residues. The trim removed 1 base at V and 1 base at J, leaving 8 bases unmatched. DNA for the CDR3: TGCAGCGTTGAAGGTATGGGCGGGACAGGGTCCTACAATGAGCAGTTCTTC. It specifies CSVEGMGGTGSYNEQFF.

The V gene is TRBV28, the J gene TRBJ1-1; TRBD1 matches 8 bases. The J segment lost 6 bases and the V segment lost 5 bases, leaving 8 bases of the junction unmatched. Germline CDR1 and CDR2: MDHEN and SYDVKM. The CDR3 runs 14 residues. CDR3 protein: CASSTRTGSPEAFF. The CDR3 region has the DNA TGTGCCAGCAGTACAAGGACAGGGAGCCCTGAAGCTTTCTTT.

In the case of this clonotype: A single base separates this from a much larger clone, so it may be a read error. This sequence joins TRBV6-5 and TRBJ1-2; no reliable D call. The CDR3 is 13 amino acids. The germline gives CDR1 MNHEY, CDR2 SVGAGI. The CDR3 coding sequence is TGTGCCAGCAAGGTCTCGCAGAACTATGGCTACATCTTC. This gives the protein CASKVSQNYGYIF.

This clonotype appeared a few times. V gene TRBV7-9 combines with J gene TRBJ2-3; no definite D call. The V gene's germline CDR1 is SEHNR and CDR2 FQNEAQ (reference sequence). There are 14 residues in the CDR3. Trimming stripped 3 bases from V and 2 bases from J, with 9 bases between. The chain's CDR3 is CASSFYSYTDTQYF. CDR3 in DNA: TGTGCCAGCAGCTTTTACAGTTACACAGATACGCAGTATTTT.

This clonotype was counted between two and nine times. CDR3 coding DNA: TGTGCCAGCAGTTTATGGGGCCAGAGCTCCTACGAGCAGTACTTC. Translating it yields CASSLWGQSSYEQYF. The chain combines TRBV2 with TRBJ2-7, with D perhaps matching TRBD1 (5 bases). CDR1 and CDR2 (germline): SNHLY, FYNNEI. V lost 5 bases, J lost 0 bases, and 14 bases lay in between. CDR3 length: 15 amino acids.

CDR3 amino acids: CASSPYRGLSDQPQHF. CDR3 DNA sequence: TGTGCCAGCAGCCCATACCGAGGGCTAAGTGATCAGCCCCAGCATTTT. The genes are TRBV7-8 and TRBJ1-5, with unresolved D. The germline V gene encodes CDR1 SGHVS and CDR2 FQNEAQ. V lost 5 bases, J lost 5 bases, and 19 bases lay in between. This CDR3 has 16 amino acids.

This clonotype has a count of ten or more. The chain employs TRBV29-1 and TRBJ1-2; no clear D gene. Germline CDR1 is SQVTM and CDR2 is ANQGSEA. V lost 3 bases and J 8 bases, leaving 10 bases between the germline ends. The CDR3 extends over 11 amino acids. This CDR3 reads CSVDGPRGYTF. Written as DNA, the CDR3 is TGCAGCGTTGACGGCCCGAGAGGCTACACCTTC.

This clonotype came up many times. V is TRBV19 and J is TRBJ2-2, with 7 bases that match TRBD1. Germline V gene lookup returns CDR1 LNHDA and CDR2 SQIVND (reference sequence). The CDR3 sequence is 15 residues long. J lost 0 bases, V lost 4 bases, and 2 bases had no gene match. CDR3 coding DNA: TGTGCCAGTAGTAGAGGGACAGCGAACACCGGGGAGCTGTTTTTT. Its protein is CASSRGTANTGELFF.